The rows below give T cell receptor beta chains drawn from one sample of a study of blood T cell repertoires in COVID-19. Assay used: immunoSEQ multiplex PCR; TCRdb lists only in-frame clones, some missing. The sample includes 250,000 to 350,000 clones, 70% to 90% seen only once; the top ten take roughly 8%. Sequencing was performed on peripheral blood. All receptors derive from a woman between 50 and 59 years old who had recovered from COVID-19. CDR3s include the opening cysteine and the closing phenylalanine or tryptophan. Fields, in order: CDR3 protein, CDR3 DNA, CDR3 length, V gene, D gene, J gene, clone size. The D gene is left open where the match is weak. Only some rows state a clone size, as once, few, many or a class for expanded clones.

CASRGFLCQQQLQLHEQYF . 19 TRBV21-1 . TRBJ2-7 .
CSVEDTGINEKLFF TGCAGCGTTGAAGATACAGGGATCAATGAAAAACTGTTTTTT 14 TRBV29-1 . TRBJ1-4 once
CASSYRLVSYNEQFF TGTGCCAGCAGTTACCGACTAGTCTCCTACAATGAGCAGTTCTTC 15 TRBV6-5 . TRBJ2-1 once
CAWNLGRDRDNEQFF TGTGCCTGGAATCTGGGGCGGGATCGGGACAATGAGCAGTTCTTC 15 TRBV30 . TRBJ2-1 .
CAARQKGANVLTF TGTGCCGCCCGACAGAAAGGGGCCAACGTCCTGACTTTC 13 TRBV28 . TRBJ2-6 .
CASSPPSGERTF TGTGCCAGCTCACCACCGTCAGGGGAGAGGACCTTC 12 TRBV18 . TRBJ1-2 .
CASSSTVRGTGELFF TGTGCCAGCAGTTCGACGGTGCGAGGCACCGGGGAGCTGTTTTTT 15 TRBV6-6 . TRBJ2-2 .
CASSYSTTGGADTEAFF TGTGCCAGCAGTTACTCCACGACAGGGGGCGCGGACACTGAAGCTTTCTTT 17 TRBV6-2/TRBV6-3 TRBD1 TRBJ1-1 .
CASSSKTSGSPSSYNEQFF TGTGCCAGCAGTTCGAAGACTAGCGGGAGCCCCAGCTCCTACAATGAGCAGTTCTTC 19 TRBV7-2 TRBD2 TRBJ2-1 many
CASSYLAGGWNEQFF TGTGCCAGCAGTTACTTAGCGGGGGGGTGGAATGAGCAGTTCTTC 15 TRBV6-5 TRBD2 TRBJ2-1 .
CASSKSPRGGGIPNEKLFF TGTGCCAGCAGCAAAAGCCCCCGGGGAGGGGGAATACCTAATGAAAAACTGTTTTTT 19 TRBV7-9 . TRBJ1-4 once
CAARTGGRETQYF TGTGCCGCCCGTACAGGGGGGCGGGAGACCCAGTACTTC 13 TRBV28 TRBD1 TRBJ2-5 .
CASSYSTGGDTEAFF TGTGCCAGCAGTTACTCGACGGGGGGGGACACTGAAGCTTTCTTT 15 TRBV6-5 . TRBJ1-1 .
CASSGGGPGNSPLHF TGTGCCAGCAGTGGGGGAGGGCCCGGCAATTCACCCCTCCACTTT 15 TRBV2 . TRBJ1-6 .
CASSFTDATNEKLFF TGTGCCAGCAGCTTCACAGACGCAACTAATGAAAAACTGTTTTTT 15 TRBV7-2 . TRBJ1-4 .
CASSSGLSTDTQYF TGCGCCAGCAGCTCGGGACTAAGCACAGATACGCAGTATTTT 14 TRBV5-1 TRBD2 TRBJ2-3 .
CASSSGLAGFYEQYF TGTGCCAGCAGCTCGGGACTAGCTGGGTTCTACGAGCAGTACTTC 15 TRBV9 TRBD2 TRBJ2-7 .
CAWSPHRDGEQFF TGTGCCTGGAGTCCGCACAGGGACGGAGAGCAGTTCTTC 13 TRBV30 . TRBJ2-1 .
CASRGQGIYGYNSPLHF TGTGCCAGCAGGGGACAGGGAATATATGGATATAATTCACCCCTCCACTTT 17 TRBV27 TRBD1 TRBJ1-6 .
CASSRNRVSTGELFF TGCGCCAGCAGCAGGAACAGGGTATCCACCGGGGAGCTGTTTTTT 15 TRBV5-1 . TRBJ2-2 .
CASSQTESSYNEQFF TGCGCCAGCAGTCAAACAGAGAGCTCCTACAATGAGCAGTTCTTC 15 TRBV23-1 . TRBJ2-1 .
CASSRDRGWWYGYTF TGTGCCAGCAGCCGGGACAGGGGTTGGTGGTATGGCTACACCTTC 15 TRBV7-2 TRBD1 TRBJ1-2 .
CASSLWGQGLSYGYTF TGTGCCAGCAGCTTGTGGGGGCAGGGCCTAAGCTATGGCTACACCTTC 16 TRBV5-8 . TRBJ1-2 .
CASSFERNRVDGSNQPQHF TGTGCCAGCAGCTTTGAGAGGAACAGGGTAGATGGCAGCAATCAGCCCCAGCATTTT 19 TRBV12-1 . TRBJ1-5 .
CASSYSTTNTGELFF TGTGCCAGCAGTTACTCTACAACGAACACCGGGGAGCTGTTTTTT 15 TRBV6-5 . TRBJ2-2 .
CASSYHPATGGMNTEAFF TGTGCCAGCAGTTACCACCCGGCGACAGGGGGGATGAACACTGAAGCTTTCTTT 18 TRBV6-2/TRBV6-3 TRBD1 TRBJ1-1 .
CASSRHDTSYSYEQYF TGCGCCAGCAGCCGGCATGACACTTCCTATTCCTACGAGCAGTACTTC 16 TRBV5-1 . TRBJ2-7 .
CASSPDSYNEQFF TGTGCCAGCTCACCTGACAGTTACAATGAGCAGTTCTTC 13 TRBV18 . TRBJ2-1 .
CASSTGTGATIYEQYF TGTGCCAGCAGCACGGGGACAGGGGCGACCATTTACGAGCAGTACTTC 16 TRBV5-6 TRBD1 TRBJ2-7 .
CASSLTGLRGTEAFF TGTGCCAGCAGCTTGACAGGTTTGAGGGGCACTGAAGCTTTCTTT 15 TRBV11-2 . TRBJ1-1 .
CASSAGGTGSDTQYF TGTGCCAGCAGCGCGGGGGGGACAGGGTCAGATACGCAGTATTTT 15 TRBV9 . TRBJ2-3 .
CASSTRGLYEQYF TGTGCCAGCAGTACTAGGGGGCTCTACGAGCAGTACTTC 13 TRBV6-5 TRBD1 TRBJ2-7 .
CASSQAQYEQYF TGTGCCAGCAGCCAAGCTCAGTACGAGCAGTACTTC 12 TRBV3-1/TRBV3-2 . TRBJ2-7 .
CASSSPPRDRYEKLFF TGTGCCAGCAGCTCCCCCCCCCGGGACAGATATGAAAAACTGTTTTTT 16 TRBV12-1 . TRBJ1-4 .
CASSEALSGVRQPQHF TGTGCCAGCAGTGAAGCGCTTTCGGGGGTCAGGCAGCCCCAGCATTTT 16 TRBV2 . TRBJ1-5 .
CASSFRGDGYTF TGTGCCAGCAGCTTCAGGGGGGATGGCTACACCTTC 12 TRBV7-2 TRBD1 TRBJ1-2 few
CASRTGTGGPDTQYF TGTGCCAGCAGAACCGGGACAGGGGGCCCAGATACGCAGTATTTT 15 TRBV11-2 TRBD1 TRBJ2-3 .
CASSWTASRSGEQYF TGTGCCAGCAGCTGGACGGCGTCACGGAGCGGCGAGCAGTACTTC 15 TRBV7-2 . TRBJ2-7 few
CASSVLVTGELFF TGTGCCAGTAGTGTCCTAGTGACGGGGGAGCTGTTTTTT 13 TRBV19 . TRBJ2-2 .